This TCR beta chain was profiled in a study of OX40 agonist ivuxolimab in advanced cancers. Study context: Under the entry rules, prior anti-PD-1, anti-PD-L1 or anti-CTLA-4 therapy was allowed, and roughly 39% had some.

V dropped 2 bases and J dropped 11; count of bases not matched to a gene: 6. The CDR3 runs 13 residues. The germline CDR1 and CDR2 sequences are LGHNA and YSLEER. With respect to this clone: What it binds is unknown.

Study results and limitations: Expanded clones belonging to CD8+ T cells outnumbered, on average, those of CD4+. Blood T cells, both CD4+ and CD8+, expanded clonally by week 6 at 0.1 to 3.0 mg/kg. With doses of 0.1-3.0 mg/kg, partial responders showed among the lowest clonal expansion.

Using immunoSEQ multiplex PCR, the repertoire was profiled, and TCRdb retains in-frame clones only, with some absent. The table includes around 56,000 clones, 70% to 90% detected once. The specimen comprised CD4+ or CD8+ T cells sorted from blood, sampled in a trial of the OX40 agonist ivuxolimab. The chain couples TRBV4-3 to TRBJ1-1; 9 bases align to TRBD1. This TCR came from an adult with an advanced solid tumor such as melanoma, head and neck, liver or kidney cancer. CDR3 sequence (DNA): TGCGCCAGCAGCCAAACAGGGGGCGCGGCTGCTTTCTTT. Translated: CASSQTGGAAAFF.